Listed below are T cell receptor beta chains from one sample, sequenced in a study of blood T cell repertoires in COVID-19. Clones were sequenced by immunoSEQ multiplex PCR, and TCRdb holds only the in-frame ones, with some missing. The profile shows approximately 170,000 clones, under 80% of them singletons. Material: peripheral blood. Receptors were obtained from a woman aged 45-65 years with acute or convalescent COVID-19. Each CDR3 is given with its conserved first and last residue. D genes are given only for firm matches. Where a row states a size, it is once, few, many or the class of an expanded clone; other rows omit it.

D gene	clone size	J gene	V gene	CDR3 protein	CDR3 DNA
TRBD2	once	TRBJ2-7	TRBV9	CASSEGPLGGGIYGQYF	TGTGCCAGCAGCGAAGGACCTCTCGGCGGGGGGATCTACGGGCAGTACTTC
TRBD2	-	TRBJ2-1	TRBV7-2	CASSLIAGGPRNEQFF	TGTGCCAGCAGCCTTATAGCGGGAGGACCAAGGAATGAGCAGTTCTTC
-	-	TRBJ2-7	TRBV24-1	CATSDPSGGASYEQYF	TGTGCCACCAGTGATCCCTCAGGAGGAGCCTCCTACGAGCAGTACTTC
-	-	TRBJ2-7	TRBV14	CASNRDIAYEQYF	TGTGCCAGCAACAGGGACATCGCCTACGAGCAGTACTTC
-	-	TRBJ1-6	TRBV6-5	CASRYRGGEGSPLHF	TGTGCCAGCAGGTACCGGGGGGGCGAAGGTTCACCCCTCCACTTT
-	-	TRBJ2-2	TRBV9	CASSAYNGELFF	TGTGCCAGCAGCGCTTACAACGGGGAGCTGTTTTTT
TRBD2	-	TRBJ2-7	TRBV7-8	CASTGRLNSYEQYF	TGTGCCAGCACCGGGAGGTTAAACTCCTACGAGCAGTACTTC
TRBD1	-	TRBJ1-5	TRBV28	CASSLFGTGYRPQHF	TGTGCCAGCAGTTTATTCGGGACAGGGTATCGGCCCCAGCATTTT
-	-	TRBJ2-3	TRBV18	CASSKEVTDTQYF	TGTGCCAGCTCCAAAGAGGTTACAGATACGCAGTATTTT
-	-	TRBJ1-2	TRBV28	CASRPGVGYGYTF	TGTGCCAGCAGACCAGGGGTTGGCTATGGCTACACCTTC
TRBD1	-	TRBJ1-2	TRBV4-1	CASSQDGDRGLLNYGYTF	TGCGCCAGCAGCCAAGACGGGGACAGGGGGCTGTTAAACTATGGCTACACCTTC
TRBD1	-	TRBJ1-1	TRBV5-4	CASSGQGWNTEAFF	TGTGCCAGCAGCGGACAGGGGTGGAACACTGAAGCTTTCTTT
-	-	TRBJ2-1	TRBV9	CASSVAEAVYNEQFF	TGTGCCAGCAGCGTAGCGGAGGCAGTATACAATGAGCAGTTCTTC
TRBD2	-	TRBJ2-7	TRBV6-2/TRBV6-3	CASSDRRTSGSGSYEQYF	TGTGCCAGCAGTGACCGACGGACTAGCGGGAGTGGGTCCTACGAGCAGTACTTC
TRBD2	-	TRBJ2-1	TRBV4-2	CASSLRAGANNNEQFF	TGTGCCAGCAGCCTGAGAGCGGGGGCCAATAACAATGAGCAGTTCTTC
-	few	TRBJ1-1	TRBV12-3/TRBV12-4	CASSPGGAGEAFF	TGTGCCAGCAGTCCGGGGGGGGCAGGAGAAGCTTTCTTT
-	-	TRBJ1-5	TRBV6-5	CASSLRGRQPQHF	TGTGCCAGCAGCCTGCGAGGGAGGCAGCCCCAGCATTTT